This passage covers 13 T cell receptor beta chains from one sample sequenced in a study of beta chain features in type 1 diabetes. Study-level results: A moderate, significant TCRB CDR3 shortening appeared in type 1 diabetes across four CD4+ subsets.

What was sequenced were expressed TCRB transcripts, since all of the isolated RNA had been reverse transcribed. The table came from immunoSEQ multiplex PCR; TCRdb's copy has only in-frame clones and leaves some out. The table shows hundreds of thousands of clones, with around 15% occurring only once. Antigens of these TCRs are unknown. Sequenced sample: naive CD4+ T cells from blood. These receptors came from a man aged 18-30 years with type 1 diabetes.

This clone came up a few times. The gene calls are TRBV2 and TRBJ2-7; no reliable D call. Germline values: CDR1 SNHLY, CDR2 FYNNEI. V was clipped by 4 bases and J by 5 bases, with 6 bases between them. This CDR3 has 11 amino acids. The CDR3 bases are TGTGCCAGCAGTGCCGACCACGAGCAGTACTTC. It yields the protein CASSADHEQYF.

This clone has a handful of counts. CDR3 bases: TGTGCCAGCAGTGTTGGGGCTAACGGCTACACCTTC. Its protein is CASSVGANGYTF. The rearrangement links TRBV2 to TRBJ1-2; D possibly corresponds to TRBD1 (5 bases). In germline, CDR1 is SNHLY, CDR2 FYNNEI. This CDR3 contains 12 residues. Trimming took off 4 bases at V and 8 bases at J, with 11 bases between the two ends.

The chain links TRBV18 to TRBJ1-5; tentative D call: TRBD1 (6 bases). CDR1 and CDR2 from the germline V gene are KGHSH and LQKENI. CDR3 length: 16 amino acids. Trimming removed 0 bases at V and 0 bases at J, with 9 bases between. CDR3 residues: CASSPPGHYSNQPQHF. The CDR3 DNA reads TGTGCCAGCTCACCACCGGGACATTATAGCAATCAGCCCCAGCATTTT.

The chain uses TRBV29-1 and TRBJ1-5; 8 bases map to TRBD1. Trimming at V came to 7 bases and at J to 4 bases, leaving 9 bases not matched to a gene. Germline CDR1 and CDR2: SQVTM and ANQGSEA. This CDR3 contains 14 residues. DNA of the CDR3: TGCAGCGCCCTAGGCAGGGGGCAGAATCAGCCCCAGCATTTT. Its translation is CSALGRGQNQPQHF.

This clone showed up just a few times. The chain employs TRBV7-2 and TRBJ1-1; no reliable D call. V was shortened by 3 bases and J by 2 bases, with 13 bases between the two germline ends. CDR1 SGHTA and CDR2 FQGNSA come from the germline V gene. The CDR3 runs to 15 residues. CDR3 in amino acids: CASSFSVLGNTEAFF. CDR3 coding DNA: TGTGCCAGCAGCTTTAGTGTCTTGGGTAACACTGAAGCTTTCTTT.

This clone was counted between two and nine times. The chain recombines TRBV4-2 with TRBJ2-3; D remains ambiguous. The CDR3 is made up of 15 amino acids. The germline CDR1 and CDR2 sequences are LGHNA and YNFKEQ. V lost 0 bases to trimming and J lost 5 bases, with 12 bases between them. CDR3 DNA sequence: TGTGCCAGCAGCCAAGATCTGAGGCGCGGAGATACGCAGTATTTT. Translating it yields CASSQDLRRGDTQYF.

In its sample, this clone was seen once. V and J are TRBV20-1 and TRBJ2-7; tentatively, D is TRBD2 (5 bases). Trimming took 6 bases from V and 5 from J, leaving 11 bases between them. CDR1 and CDR2 from the germline V gene are DFQATT and SNEGSKA (reference sequence). The CDR3 contains 11 residues. In DNA, the CDR3 is TGCAGTGCCGACGGGGTCCACGAGCAGTACTTC. Its protein is CSADGVHEQYF.

The chain combines TRBV6-1 with TRBJ2-5; D gene unclear. Trimming shortened V by 0 bases and J by 9 bases, and 11 bases separated the two germline ends. In germline, CDR1 is MNHNS, CDR2 SASEGT. The CDR3 extends over 13 amino acids. The CDR3 sequence is CASSEAPRVAQYF. The CDR3 DNA reads TGTGCCAGCAGTGAAGCGCCAAGGGTGGCCCAGTACTTC.

This clone has just a few counts. This chain uses TRBV5-6 with TRBJ2-7, with 7 bases aligning to TRBD1. CDR3 length: 13 residues. V lost 4 bases to trimming and J lost 3 bases; unmatched junction nucleotides: 4. Germline V gives CDR1 SGHDT, CDR2 YYEEEE. The CDR3 nucleotides are TGTGCCAGCAGCGCGACAGGGATCTACGAGCAGTACTTC. Encoded protein: CASSATGIYEQYF.

A few counts support this clone. The sample carries other DNA sequences with the same CDR3. V usage is TRBV30 and J usage is TRBJ2-7; D not certain. Germline CDR1 GTSNPN, CDR2 SVGIG (reference sequence). Trimming shortened V by 0 bases and J by 1 base, and 7 bases separated the two germline ends. This CDR3 region has 13 residues. CDR3 DNA sequence: TGTGCCTGGAGTGTATTGGGGTCCTACGAGCAGTACTTC. Translated, it gives CAWSVLGSYEQYF.

This clone was counted between two and nine times. The gene calls are TRBV10-3 and TRBJ2-1; possible D gene TRBD2, 6 bases. Trimming stripped 7 bases from V and 4 bases from J, with 17 bases between. CDR1 and CDR2 from the germline V gene are ENHRY and SYGVKD. CDR3 length: 15 residues. The CDR3 DNA reads TGTGCCATCACCCATGGGCTAGCGAGATACAATGAGCAGTTCTTC. It codes for CAITHGLARYNEQFF.

The chain links TRBV11-3 to TRBJ2-1; D may correspond to TRBD1 or TRBD2 (5 bases each). Trimming removed 4 bases from V and 8 bases from J, with 15 bases in between. The CDR3 has 14 amino acids. CDR1 SGHNT and CDR2 YENEEA come from the germline V gene. This chain's CDR3 is CASSSGARRDEQFF. The DNA for the CDR3 is TGTGCCAGCAGCTCCGGGGCCCGCCGGGATGAGCAGTTCTTC.

The rearrangement joins TRBV6-5 to TRBJ1-1, with unresolved D. Per germline, CDR1 MNHEY and CDR2 SVGAGI. V lost 2 bases and J 4 bases, leaving 11 bases between the germline ends. The length of the CDR3 is 14 residues. This CDR3 reads CASSYRAGRTEAFF. In DNA, the CDR3 is TGTGCCAGCAGTTACAGGGCTGGGCGCACTGAAGCTTTCTTT.